These T cell receptor beta chains were read from a single sample in a study of human T cells and chemical hapten exposure. TCRdb independently ran MiXCR on the RACE reads; one entry per CDR3 protein. This sample carries around 120,000 distinct CDR3 sequences, about an eighth of them seen once, and the ten largest clones take roughly 0.92%. This material consisted of whole blood, taken in connection with sensitization to the hapten diphenylcyclopropenone (DPC). The receptors here all came from a man aged 18 to 29 with alopecia areata. Some clones in this sample may be carry-over from other donors' samples. Each CDR3 is given with its conserved first and last residue. Fields, in order: CDR3 length, V gene, D gene, J gene, CDR3 protein. A D gene is named only where the DNA matches it firmly.

>15|TRBV28|TRBD1|TRBJ1-2
CASSRPGTGNYGYTF
>16|TRBV6-2/TRBV6-3|-|TRBJ2-6
CASRPGTVSGANVLTF
>17|TRBV4-2|-|TRBJ2-7
CASSQAWDGSIPYEQYF
>12|TRBV20-1|-|TRBJ2-7
CSARSWSYEQYF
>15|TRBV6-4|-|TRBJ2-3
CASSEGSPLTDTQYF
>13|TRBV7-3|-|TRBJ1-1
CASSWTTNTEAFF
>16|TRBV7-9|-|TRBJ2-3
CASSFPSTPGTDTQYF
>12|TRBV6-1|-|TRBJ1-3
CASTDAVNTIYF
>14|TRBV12-3/TRBV12-4|TRBD2|TRBJ2-5
CASRRTSPMETQYF
>14|TRBV20-1|TRBD1|TRBJ2-1
CSASSLGQTNEQFF
>14|TRBV29-1|-|TRBJ2-5
CSVEAALVSETQYF
>14|TRBV6-2/TRBV6-3|-|TRBJ1-2
CASSSRGDNYGYTF
>15|TRBV7-7|-|TRBJ2-6
CASSGDRPGANVLTF
>17|TRBV6-6|-|TRBJ2-7
CASSYSSTSESDYEQYF
>12|TRBV6-5|-|TRBJ1-1
CASSTGRKRAFF
>16|TRBV11-2|-|TRBJ2-1
CASTPNRGGTYNEQFF
>12|TRBV12-5|-|TRBJ2-1
CASGLEPNEQFF
>11|TRBV6-1|-|TRBJ2-1
CASSGVGPQFF
>14|TRBV6-6|-|TRBJ2-3
CASSRQLVADTQYF
>17|TRBV6-2/TRBV6-3|-|TRBJ1-1
CASSYSPGRPMNTEAFF
>15|TRBV12-3/TRBV12-4|-|TRBJ2-5
CASSPPQAVSKTQYF
>13|TRBV29-1|-|TRBJ2-5
CSFREGSQETQYF
>15|TRBV20-1|TRBD1|TRBJ2-2
CSARPGTGLTGELFF
>14|TRBV29-1|-|TRBJ2-2
CSVELAEATGELFF
>14|TRBV2|TRBD1|TRBJ1-2
CASRQGRRNYGYTF
>18|TRBV11-2|TRBD1|TRBJ2-1
CASSLDGRDRSSYNEQFF
>13|TRBV29-1|-|TRBJ2-1
CSVVVSTYNEQFF
>13|TRBV19|-|TRBJ1-3
CASRNPSGNTIYF
>12|TRBV9|-|TRBJ2-3
CASSVFADTQYF